A single sample is the source of the 2 T cell receptor beta chains below, sequenced in a study of T cells in tuberculosis. Assay used: immunoSEQ multiplex PCR; TCRdb lists only in-frame clones, some missing. The sample lists 30,000 to 40,000 clones, 80% to 95% seen once, with approximately 10% in the top ten. Time point given: new active TB diagnosis, blood taken before or within 7 days of starting treatment. This specimen consisted of PBMCs, obtained at tuberculosis diagnosis. All receptors come from an adult with tuberculosis.

This sequence joins TRBV6-5 and TRBJ2-7; TRBD2 agrees at 9 bases. Germline loops: CDR1 MNHEY, CDR2 SVGAGI. V shed 6 bases, J shed 4 bases, and the junction held 7 bases outside the gene matches. The CDR3 runs 14 residues. This chain's CDR3 is CASSPTSGGYEQYF. DNA of the CDR3: TGTGCCAGCAGCCCGACTAGCGGAGGTTACGAGCAGTACTTC.

The chain uses TRBV2 and TRBJ2-7, with 10 bases fitting TRBD1. The CDR3 is made up of 19 amino acids. J gave up 4 bases and V 8 bases, and 23 bases lay outside the gene matches. CDR1 SNHLY and CDR2 FYNNEI come from the germline V gene. As DNA, the CDR3 is TGTGCCAGCTCGGGCGGGACCGGGACAGGGGCCCCCACAACTTACGAGCAGTACTTC. It encodes CASSGGTGTGAPTTYEQYF.